The 10 T cell receptor beta chains below come from one sample, sequenced in a study of siplizumab effects on memory and regulatory T cells. Assay used: immunoSEQ multiplex PCR; TCRdb lists only in-frame clones, some missing. The table lists over 90,000 clones, around nine tenths of them singletons. Sequencing was performed on CD4+ T cells sorted from blood. The receptors here all came from a human donor in good health.

The chain recombines TRBV28 with TRBJ2-7; possibly TRBD1 for D (7 bases). Germline V gene data show CDR1 as MDHEN and CDR2 as SYDVKM. V was shortened by 7 bases and J by 3 bases, with 19 bases between the two germline ends. CDR3 length equals 15 residues. The CDR3 here is CASTLSGGRNYEQYF. The CDR3 DNA reads as TGTGCCAGCACATTATCAGGGGGGCGCAACTACGAGCAGTACTTC.

V gene TRBV2 combines with J gene TRBJ2-2; a weak D match, TRBD1 (6 bases). From germline, CDR1 is SNHLY and CDR2 FYNNEI. V gave up 6 bases and J gave up 4 bases, with 15 bases separating them. The CDR3 runs to 15 residues. The CDR3 protein is CASRPQGLSTGELFF. The CDR3 DNA follows: TGTGCCAGCAGACCACAGGGCCTTAGCACCGGGGAGCTGTTTTTT.

The genes are TRBV5-1 and TRBJ2-1; 10 positions match TRBD2. This CDR3 spans 18 amino acids. Germline CDR1 reads SGHRS; CDR2 reads YFSETQ. V gave up 1 base and J gave up 5 bases; unmatched junction bases: 12. The CDR3 protein is CASSLKIRASGRDNEQFF. CDR3 sequence (DNA): TGCGCCAGCAGCTTGAAGATACGGGCTAGCGGGAGAGACAATGAGCAGTTCTTC.

This chain joins TRBV19 and TRBJ1-5; 9 bases are shared with TRBD1. Trimming cost V 5 bases and J 7 bases; bases outside gene matches: 9. CDR3 length: 15 amino acids. CDR1 and CDR2 from the germline V gene are LNHDA and SQIVND (reference sequence). The DNA of the CDR3 is TGTGCCAGTAGTGACGAGGGACAGGGTTGGCAGCCCCAGCATTTT. Protein product: CASSDEGQGWQPQHF.

V usage is TRBV7-3 and J usage is TRBJ2-1; D is possibly TRBD1 or TRBD2 (5 bases each). CDR3 length equals 15 residues. Germline V gene lookup returns CDR1 SGHTA and CDR2 FQGTGA. With 1 base removed from V and 2 bases from J, the gap between germline ends came to 9 bases. The CDR3 loop is CASSLNGGPYNEQFF. CDR3 DNA: TGTGCCAGCAGCTTAAATGGGGGACCCTACAATGAGCAGTTCTTC.

The rearrangement links TRBV19 to TRBJ1-1, with D tentatively TRBD1 (6 bases). The germline V gene encodes CDR1 LNHDA and CDR2 SQIVND (reference sequence). The CDR3 length is 16 residues. V was pared by 3 bases and J by 0 bases, with 14 bases between. CDR3 in DNA: TGTGCCAGTAGTATGCTTGGGACAAAATTGAACACTGAAGCTTTCTTT. Protein: CASSMLGTKLNTEAFF.

This rearrangement joins TRBV19 to TRBJ2-7, with D possibly TRBD1 on 5 matching bases. This CDR3 has 15 residues. Per the germline V gene, CDR1 is LNHDA and CDR2 is SQIVND (reference sequence). Trimming left V 5 bases short and J 2 bases short, with 16 bases between. The CDR3 loop reads CASSPDSLVTYEQYF. The DNA of the CDR3 is TGTGCCAGTAGTCCCGACAGTCTGGTTACCTACGAGCAGTACTTC. Looking up the rest from reference TRBV19 and TRBJ2-7 gives the full variable domain: DGGITQSPKYLFRKEGQNVTLSCEQNLNHDAMYWYRQDPGQGLRLIYYSQIVNDFQKGDIAEGYSVSREKKESFPLTVTSAQKNPTAFYLCASSPDSLVTYEQYFGPGTRLTVT.

This clone was observed once. CDR3 coding DNA: TGCAGCGTTGGAGTTAAGGTTGGGACTAGTGGCAATGAGCAGTTCTTC. Its protein is CSVGVKVGTSGNEQFF. This chain links TRBV29-1 with TRBJ2-1; 8 nucleotides match TRBD2. The germline V gene has CDR1 SQVTM and CDR2 ANQGSEA. Losses at the gene ends were 4 bases for V and 6 bases for J; bases not matched to a gene: 14. CDR3 length: 16 amino acids.

V gene TRBV5-8 combines with J gene TRBJ2-7; no firm D call. Germline values: CDR1 SGHTS, CDR2 YDEGEE. This CDR3 region has 13 residues. V was cut by 2 bases and J by 0 bases, with 6 bases left in between. This CDR3 is CASSFASSYEQYF. CDR3 sequence (DNA): TGTGCCAGCAGCTTTGCGAGCTCCTACGAGCAGTACTTC. The variable domain in full, with the rest retrieved from reference TRBV5-8 and TRBJ2-7, is EAGVTQSPTHLIKTRGQQATLRCSPISGHTSVYWYQQALGLGLQFLLWYDEGEERNRGNFPPRFSGRQFPNYSSELNVNALELEDSALYLCASSFASSYEQYFGPGTRLTVT.

The chain links TRBV14 to TRBJ2-3; unclear D gene. V was clipped by 2 bases and J by 3 bases, with 3 bases between them. The V gene's germline CDR1 is SGHDN and CDR2 FVKESK. The CDR3 covers 12 residues. The CDR3: CASSQTTDTQYF. CDR3 coding DNA: TGTGCCAGCAGCCAAACGACAGATACGCAGTATTTT.